This TCR beta chain was identified in a study of shared clonotypes between healthy human individuals. This clone appeared once. At the DNA level, this CDR3 is encoded by other sequences in the same sample as well. The study ran the assay at deep level. The authors distributed each subset's genomic DNA evenly over several immunoSEQ plates. Here immunoSEQ multiplex PCR was the method, and the copy in TCRdb shows in-frame clones only, minus some. Counted here are a few million clones, 90% to 95% occurring once; the ten biggest clones make up 0.14%. The study drew all its donors from Caucasian adults living in Nashville, Tennessee. The study separated CD4+ cells into CD45RA+ naive and CD45RA-negative memory subsets. This clonotype was obtained from a man between 18 and 29 years old in good health. Specimen: naive CD4+ T cells sorted from blood. The sample's subset: CD45RA+ positively selected.

The CDR3, as DNA: TGCGCCAGCAGCCCCGGACTAGCGGGGGACACCGGGGAGCTGTTTTTT. Its protein product is CASSPGLAGDTGELFF. The chain is built from TRBV5-1 and TRBJ2-2; 13 bases match TRBD2. The V gene's germline CDR1 is SGHRS and CDR2 YFSETQ. With V trimmed by 4 bases and J by 3 bases, 3 bases remained unmatched. The CDR3 runs to 16 residues.